Presented here are 16 T cell receptor beta chains from one specimen sequenced in a study of T cell repertoires in cytomegalovirus infection. Using its own MiXCR run on the reads, TCRdb lists one record per CDR3 protein. The sample lists approximately 140,000 distinct CDR3 sequences; roughly 8.2% were seen once. The sample comprised PBMCs. The receptors derive from a human donor in good health (CMV status not recorded). Some clones in this sample may be carry-over from other donors' samples.

At least ten counts were recorded for this clonotype. The chain employs TRBV2 and TRBJ2-1; D uncertain. The germline V gene encodes CDR1 SNHLY and CDR2 FYNNEI. This CDR3 has 11 residues. Trimming left V 10 bases short and J 3 bases short, with 7 bases between. The DNA of the CDR3 is TGTGCCACCACGGGCTACAATGAGCAGTTCTTC. Its protein is CATTGYNEQFF.

This clonotype was recorded once. The final CDR3 position lacks the conserved phenylalanine or tryptophan, pointing to a likely read error. J is TRBJ1-5 and V is TRBV29-1, with D possibly matching TRBD1 (5 bases). Trimming pared 7 bases from V and 0 bases from J, leaving 10 bases between. Germline lookup yields CDR1 SQVTM and CDR2 ANQGSEA. This CDR3 has 13 residues. Here the CDR3 reads CSAGDGSNQPQHL. CDR3 coding DNA: TGCAGCGCCGGGGACGGTAGCAATCAGCCCCAGCATCTT.

The CDR3 spells CASLDGAGYTF. As DNA, the CDR3 is TGTGCCAGCCTGGATGGGGCTGGCTACACCTTC. The J gene is TRBJ1-2, the V gene TRBV6-1, with D possibly TRBD1 on 5 matching bases. In germline, CDR1 is MNHNS, CDR2 SASEGT. The CDR3 is made up of 11 amino acids. V lost 8 bases, J lost 7 bases, and 11 bases lay in between.

This clonotype has a count of ten or more. The chain couples TRBV28 to TRBJ2-4; no reliable D call. The V gene lost 4 bases and the J gene lost 0 bases, with 10 bases spanning the gap. The CDR3 is 15 residues long. The germline V gene encodes CDR1 MDHEN and CDR2 SYDVKM. The DNA of the CDR3 is TGTGCCAGCAGTTCCACGACCTTAGCCAAAAACATTCAGTACTTC. This sequence encodes CASSSTTLAKNIQYF.

This clonotype showed up many times. V is TRBV6-2 or TRBV6-3 and J is TRBJ2-2; 10 bases match TRBD1. CDR1 and CDR2 from the germline V gene are MNHEY and SVGEGT. This CDR3 has 15 residues. V dropped 6 bases and J dropped 7; count of bases not matched to a gene: 8. CDR3 DNA: TGTGCCAGCAGCGACCCGGGACAGGGGAACGGGGAGCTGTTTTTT. As protein: CASSDPGQGNGELFF.

This clonotype was counted many times. The chain has TRBV28 and TRBJ2-3, with D perhaps being TRBD1 or TRBD2 (6 bases each). Trimming left V 5 bases short and J 2 bases short, with 17 bases between. The CDR3 totals 16 residues. The germline gives CDR1 MDHEN, CDR2 SYDVKM. CDR3 region: CASSPPYGGSTDTQYF. The CDR3 DNA reads TGTGCCAGCAGTCCTCCTTACGGGGGCTCCACAGATACGCAGTATTTT.

This clonotype was recorded many times. The chain joins TRBV6-5 to TRBJ2-3; D is ambiguous. Germline V CDR1 and CDR2: MNHEY, SVGAGI. V lost 10 bases and J lost 3, with 14 bases in between. The CDR3 is 13 residues long. The DNA of the CDR3 is TGTGCCACCAATCCCAGCTCTACAGATACGCAGTATTTT. Residues: CATNPSSTDTQYF.

This clonotype was picked up many times. The chain carries TRBV5-5 and TRBJ2-7; D is possibly TRBD2 (5 bases). The germline V gene encodes CDR1 SGHKS and CDR2 YYEKEE (reference sequence). The CDR3 consists of 16 residues. V lost 3 bases, J lost 3 bases, and 19 bases lay in between. CDR3 coding DNA: TGTGCCAGCAGCTGGGAGCTGGACCCGTTAAGCTACGAGCAGTACTTC. As protein: CASSWELDPLSYEQYF.

This clonotype was observed many times. V gene TRBV7-2 combines with J gene TRBJ2-1, with 10 nucleotides matching TRBD1. The CDR3 sequence is 15 residues long. The trim removed 2 bases at V and 5 bases at J, leaving 3 bases unmatched. CDR1 is SGHTA, CDR2 FQGNSA, per germline. CDR3 loop: CASSLRGQGHNEQFF. Here the CDR3 DNA reads TGTGCCAGCAGCTTAAGGGGACAGGGGCACAATGAGCAGTTCTTC.

This clonotype was detected many times. The chain carries TRBV12-3 or TRBV12-4 and TRBJ2-3; 9 bases line up with TRBD1. V lost 6 bases to trimming and J lost 0 bases; unmatched junction nucleotides: 7. The CDR3 is 16 residues long. CDR3 loop: CASSGTGIGSTDTQYF. CDR3 DNA sequence: TGTGCCAGCAGCGGGACAGGGATCGGTAGCACAGATACGCAGTATTTT.

In this sample, this clonotype turned up many times. The V and J genes are TRBV7-3 and TRBJ1-1; D ambiguous. Germline CDR1 reads SGHTA; CDR2 reads FQGTGA. This CDR3 is built from 13 residues. Trimming shortened V by 1 base and J by 4 bases, and 7 bases separated the two germline ends. DNA of the CDR3: TGTGCCAGCAGCTTAAGGCAGACCACTGAAGCTTTCTTT. Residues: CASSLRQTTEAFF.

Concerning this clonotype: One base away lies a much larger clone, so this may be a sequencing read error. The chain carries TRBV28 and TRBJ2-7; no reliable D call. V lost 6 bases, J lost 7 bases, and 13 bases lay in between. The CDR3 consists of 12 residues. Germline CDR1 and CDR2: MDHEN and SYDVKM. CDR3 loop: CASRHGLEEQYF. DNA of the CDR3: TGTGCCAGCAGGCACGGGCTCGAGGAGCAGTACTTC. Together with reference TRBV28 and TRBJ2-7, the CDR3 gives the full variable domain: DVKVTQSSRYLVKRTGEKVFLECVQDMDHENMFWYRQDPGLGLRLIYFSYDVKMKEKGDIPEGYSVSREKKERFSLILESASTNQTSMYLCASRHGLEEQYFGPGTRLTVT.

Many counts were recorded for this clonotype. The chain carries TRBV7-2 and TRBJ1-2; D may be TRBD1 (6 bases). Germline values: CDR1 SGHTA, CDR2 FQGNSA. The CDR3 has 13 amino acids. The V end lost 4 bases, the J end lost 7 bases, and 13 bases lay between the germline ends. The chain's CDR3 is CASSSAQGPGYTF. The CDR3 region has the DNA TGTGCCAGCAGCTCAGCACAGGGTCCTGGCTACACCTTC.

This clonotype was counted ten times or more. The chain is built from TRBV7-2 and TRBJ1-2, with D possibly being TRBD1 (5 bases). The germline gives CDR1 SGHTA, CDR2 FQGNSA. Between the trimmed V and J ends, which lost 0 bases and 4 bases, there was a span of 12 bases. The CDR3 is made up of 15 amino acids. As DNA, the CDR3 is TGTGCCAGCAGCTTAGCGATGGGACCGAGCTATGGCTACACCTTC. Translation gives CASSLAMGPSYGYTF.

This clonotype has ten or more counts. The rearrangement joins TRBV5-4 to TRBJ1-2; perhaps TRBD1 as D (5 bases). Per germline, CDR1 SGHNT and CDR2 YYREEE (reference sequence). The CDR3 covers 14 residues. The V gene lost 0 bases and the J gene lost 2 bases, with 8 bases spanning the gap. Here the CDR3 reads CASSLERDNYGYTF. In DNA form, the CDR3 reads TGTGCCAGCAGCTTGGAACGGGACAACTATGGCTACACCTTC.

Ten or more counts support this clonotype. The V gene is TRBV7-2, the J gene TRBJ2-3, with 7 bases lining up with TRBD1. Looked up from germline, CDR1 is SGHTA and CDR2 is FQGNSA. The CDR3 spans 15 residues. The J segment lost 3 bases and the V segment lost 1 base, leaving 4 bases of the junction unmatched. The CDR3 DNA sequence: TGTGCCAGCAGCTTAGGAGGGGGCTGGACAGATACGCAGTATTTT. It encodes CASSLGGGWTDTQYF.